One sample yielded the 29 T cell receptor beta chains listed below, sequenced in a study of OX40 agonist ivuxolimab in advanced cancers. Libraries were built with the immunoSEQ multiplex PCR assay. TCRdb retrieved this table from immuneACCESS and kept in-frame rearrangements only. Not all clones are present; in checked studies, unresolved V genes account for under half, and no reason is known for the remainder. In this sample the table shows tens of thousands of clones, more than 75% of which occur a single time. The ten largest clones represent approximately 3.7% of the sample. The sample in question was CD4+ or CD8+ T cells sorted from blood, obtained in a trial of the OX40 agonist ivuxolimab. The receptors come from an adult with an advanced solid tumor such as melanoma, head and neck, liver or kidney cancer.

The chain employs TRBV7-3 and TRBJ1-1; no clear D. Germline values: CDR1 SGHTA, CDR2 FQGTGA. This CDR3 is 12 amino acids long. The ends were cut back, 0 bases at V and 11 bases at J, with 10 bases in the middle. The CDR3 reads CASSLTEGKAFF. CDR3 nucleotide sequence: TGTGCCAGCAGCTTAACGGAAGGGAAGGCTTTCTTT. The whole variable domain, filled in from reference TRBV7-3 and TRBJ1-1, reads GAGVSQTPSNKVTEKGKYVELRCDPISGHTALYWYRQSLGQGPEFLIYFQGTGAADDSGLPNDRFFAVRPEGSVSTLKIQRTERGDSAVYLCASSLTEGKAFFGQGTRLTVV.

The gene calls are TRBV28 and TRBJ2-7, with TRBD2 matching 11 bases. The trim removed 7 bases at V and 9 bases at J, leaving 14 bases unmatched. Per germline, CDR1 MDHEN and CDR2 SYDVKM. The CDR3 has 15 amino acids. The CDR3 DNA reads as TGTGCCAGCACCCGGGGGACTAGCGGCTCCCTAGGGCAGTACTTC. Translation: CASTRGTSGSLGQYF.

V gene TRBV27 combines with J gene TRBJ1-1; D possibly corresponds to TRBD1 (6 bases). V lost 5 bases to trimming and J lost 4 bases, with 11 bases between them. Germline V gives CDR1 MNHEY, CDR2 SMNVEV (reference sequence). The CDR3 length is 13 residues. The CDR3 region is CASSAQGGTEAFF. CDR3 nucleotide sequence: TGTGCCAGCAGTGCTCAAGGGGGCACTGAAGCTTTCTTT.

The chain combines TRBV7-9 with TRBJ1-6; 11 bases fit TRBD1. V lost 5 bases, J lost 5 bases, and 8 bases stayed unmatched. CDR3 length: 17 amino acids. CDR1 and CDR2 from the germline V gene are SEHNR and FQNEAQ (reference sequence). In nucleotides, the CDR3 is TGTGCCAGCAGCAGGATTCCGGGACAGGGGGATAATTCACCCCTCCACTTT. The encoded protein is CASSRIPGQGDNSPLHF.

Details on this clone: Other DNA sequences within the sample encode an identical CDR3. CDR3 loop: CATSRNRDRGRKIGELFF. Written as DNA, the CDR3 is TGTGCCACCAGCAGAAATCGAGACAGGGGACGAAAGATCGGGGAGCTGTTTTTT. This chain connects TRBV15 to TRBJ2-2, with TRBD1 matching over 8 bases. J was trimmed by 7 bases and V by 2 bases; bases with no gene match: 15. Germline-derived CDR1 and CDR2 are LNHNV and YYDKDF (reference sequence). The CDR3 runs to 18 residues.

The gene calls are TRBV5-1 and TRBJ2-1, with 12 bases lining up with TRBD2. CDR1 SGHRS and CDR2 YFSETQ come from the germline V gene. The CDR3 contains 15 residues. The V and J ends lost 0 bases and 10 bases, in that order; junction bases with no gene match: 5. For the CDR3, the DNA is TGCGCCAGCAGCTTGGCTCTAGCGGGAGGGGAAGAGCAGTTCTTC. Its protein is CASSLALAGGEEQFF.

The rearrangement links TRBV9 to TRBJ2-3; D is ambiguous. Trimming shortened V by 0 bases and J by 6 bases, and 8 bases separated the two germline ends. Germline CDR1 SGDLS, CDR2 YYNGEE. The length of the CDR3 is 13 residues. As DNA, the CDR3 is TGTGCCAGCAGCGTAGGGGCTCCTGATACGCAGTATTTT. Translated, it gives CASSVGAPDTQYF.

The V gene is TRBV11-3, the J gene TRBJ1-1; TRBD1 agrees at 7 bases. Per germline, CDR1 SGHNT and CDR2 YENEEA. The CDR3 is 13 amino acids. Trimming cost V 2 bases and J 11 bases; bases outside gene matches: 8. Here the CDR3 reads CASSLRGRVDAFF. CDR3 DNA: TGTGCCAGCAGCTTAAGGGGGCGAGTGGATGCTTTCTTT.

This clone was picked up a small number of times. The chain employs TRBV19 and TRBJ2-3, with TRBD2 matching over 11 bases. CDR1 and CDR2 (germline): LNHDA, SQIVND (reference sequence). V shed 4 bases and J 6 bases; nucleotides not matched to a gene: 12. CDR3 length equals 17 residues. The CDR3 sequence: CASSTTSGSTSADTQYF. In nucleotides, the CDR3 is TGTGCCAGTAGTACCACTAGCGGGAGTACGTCTGCCGATACGCAGTATTTT. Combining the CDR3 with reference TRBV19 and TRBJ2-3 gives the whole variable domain DGGITQSPKYLFRKEGQNVTLSCEQNLNHDAMYWYRQDPGQGLRLIYYSQIVNDFQKGDIAEGYSVSREKKESFPLTVTSAQKNPTAFYLCASSTTSGSTSADTQYFGPGTRLTVL.

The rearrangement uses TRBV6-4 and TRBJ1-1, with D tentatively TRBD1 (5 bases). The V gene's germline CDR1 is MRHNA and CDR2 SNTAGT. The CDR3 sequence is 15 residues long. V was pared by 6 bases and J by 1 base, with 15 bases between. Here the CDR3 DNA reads TGTGCCAGCAGCCAGTCGGACACCCCGAACACTGAAGCTTTCTTT. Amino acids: CASSQSDTPNTEAFF.

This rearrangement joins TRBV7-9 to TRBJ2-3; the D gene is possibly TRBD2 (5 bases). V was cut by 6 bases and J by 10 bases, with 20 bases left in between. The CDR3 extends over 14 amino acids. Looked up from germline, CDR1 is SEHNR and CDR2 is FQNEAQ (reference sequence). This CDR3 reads CASSFREPKGAQYF. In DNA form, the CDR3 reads TGTGCCAGCAGTTTTAGGGAGCCTAAGGGCGCGCAGTATTTT.

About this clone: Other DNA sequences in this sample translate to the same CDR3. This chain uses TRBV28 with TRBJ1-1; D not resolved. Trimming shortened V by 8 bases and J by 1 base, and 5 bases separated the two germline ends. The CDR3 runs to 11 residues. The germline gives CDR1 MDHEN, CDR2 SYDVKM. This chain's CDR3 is CASRRNTEAFF. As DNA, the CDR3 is TGTGCCAGCCGCCGGAACACTGAAGCTTTCTTT. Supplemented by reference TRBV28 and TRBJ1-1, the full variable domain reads DVKVTQSSRYLVKRTGEKVFLECVQDMDHENMFWYRQDPGLGLRLIYFSYDVKMKEKGDIPEGYSVSREKKERFSLILESASTNQTSMYLCASRRNTEAFFGQGTRLTVV.

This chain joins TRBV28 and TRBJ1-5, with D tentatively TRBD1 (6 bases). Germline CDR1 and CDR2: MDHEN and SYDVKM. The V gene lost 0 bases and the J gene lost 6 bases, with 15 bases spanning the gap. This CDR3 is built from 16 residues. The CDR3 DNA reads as TGTGCCAGCAGTTTATGGATGAGGGGGGGCAGTCAGCCCCAGCATTTT. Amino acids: CASSLWMRGGSQPQHF.

Here the CDR3 DNA reads TGCAGCGTTGTGCGCCTAGCGGGAGGAACAGATACGCAGTATTTT. Its translation: CSVVRLAGGTDTQYF. The V call is TRBV29-1, the J call TRBJ2-3; 11 bases are a match to TRBD2. Germline values: CDR1 SQVTM, CDR2 ANQGSEA. This CDR3 has 15 residues. With V trimmed by 4 bases and J by 3 bases, 6 bases remained unmatched.

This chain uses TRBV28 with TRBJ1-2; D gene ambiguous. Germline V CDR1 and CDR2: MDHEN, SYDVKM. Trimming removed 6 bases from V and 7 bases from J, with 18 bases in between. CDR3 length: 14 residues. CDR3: CASRIGGDWGGYTF. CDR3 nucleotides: TGTGCCAGCAGGATAGGCGGGGATTGGGGTGGCTACACCTTC.

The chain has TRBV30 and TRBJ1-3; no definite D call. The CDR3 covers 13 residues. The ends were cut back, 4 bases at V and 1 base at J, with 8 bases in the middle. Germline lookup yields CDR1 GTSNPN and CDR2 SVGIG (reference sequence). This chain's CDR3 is CAWTDGSGNTIYF. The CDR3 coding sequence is TGTGCCTGGACAGACGGTTCTGGAAACACCATATATTTT.

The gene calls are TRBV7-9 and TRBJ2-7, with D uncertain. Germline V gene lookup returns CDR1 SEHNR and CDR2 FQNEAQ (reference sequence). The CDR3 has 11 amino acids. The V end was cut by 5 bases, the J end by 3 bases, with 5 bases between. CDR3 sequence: CASSGNYEQYF. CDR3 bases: TGTGCCAGCAGCGGAAACTACGAGCAGTACTTC. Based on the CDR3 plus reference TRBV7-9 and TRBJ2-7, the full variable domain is DTGVSQNPRHKITKRGQNVTFRCDPISEHNRLYWYRQTLGQGPEFLTYFQNEAQLEKSRLLSDRFSAERPKGSFSTLEIQRTEQGDSAMYLCASSGNYEQYFGPGTRLTVT.

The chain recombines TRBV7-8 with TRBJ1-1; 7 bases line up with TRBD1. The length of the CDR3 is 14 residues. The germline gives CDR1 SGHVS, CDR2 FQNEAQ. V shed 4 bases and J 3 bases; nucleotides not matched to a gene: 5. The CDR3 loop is CASSSGTGDTEAFF. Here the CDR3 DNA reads TGTGCCAGCAGCTCGGGTACAGGGGACACTGAAGCTTTCTTT. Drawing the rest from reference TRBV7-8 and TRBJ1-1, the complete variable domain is GAGVSQSPRYKVAKRGQDVALRCDPISGHVSLFWYQQALGQGPEFLTYFQNEAQLDKSGLPSDRFFAERPEGSVSTLKIQRTQQEDSAVYLCASSSGTGDTEAFFGQGTRLTVV.

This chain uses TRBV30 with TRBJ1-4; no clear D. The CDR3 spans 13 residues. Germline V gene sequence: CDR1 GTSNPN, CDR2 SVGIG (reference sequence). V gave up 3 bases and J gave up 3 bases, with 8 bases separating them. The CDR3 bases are TGTGCCTGGAGCCGGCAGTCTAATGAAAAACTGTTTTTT. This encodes CAWSRQSNEKLFF.

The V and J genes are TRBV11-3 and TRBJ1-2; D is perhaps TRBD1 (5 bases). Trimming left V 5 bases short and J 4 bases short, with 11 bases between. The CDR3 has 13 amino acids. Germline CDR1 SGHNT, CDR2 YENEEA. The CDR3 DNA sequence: TGTGCCAGCAGCCCCGGGGGGACCTATGGCTACACCTTC. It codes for CASSPGGTYGYTF.

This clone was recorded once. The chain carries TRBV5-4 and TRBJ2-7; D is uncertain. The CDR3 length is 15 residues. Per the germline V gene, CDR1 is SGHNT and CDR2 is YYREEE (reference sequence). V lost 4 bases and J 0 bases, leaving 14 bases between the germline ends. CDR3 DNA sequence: TGTGCCAGCAGCCTGAGTCGGAGCCGCTCCTACGAGCAGTACTTC. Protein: CASSLSRSRSYEQYF. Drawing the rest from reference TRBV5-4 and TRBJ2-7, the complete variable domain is ETGVTQSPTHLIKTRGQQVTLRCSSQSGHNTVSWYQQALGQGPQFIFQYYREEENGRGNFPPRFSGLQFPNYSSELNVNALELDDSALYLCASSLSRSRSYEQYFGPGTRLTVT.

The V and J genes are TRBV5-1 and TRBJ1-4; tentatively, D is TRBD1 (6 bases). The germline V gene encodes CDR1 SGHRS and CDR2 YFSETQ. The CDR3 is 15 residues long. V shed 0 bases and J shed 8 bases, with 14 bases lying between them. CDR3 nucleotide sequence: TGCGCCAGCAGCTTGGCGGGACAAGGCGGGGAAAAACTGTTTTTT. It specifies CASSLAGQGGEKLFF.

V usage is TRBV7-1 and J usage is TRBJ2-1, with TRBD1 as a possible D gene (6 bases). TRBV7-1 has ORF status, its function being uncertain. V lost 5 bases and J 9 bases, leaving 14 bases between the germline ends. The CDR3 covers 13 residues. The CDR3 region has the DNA TGTGCCAGCAGCCTGATACAGGGTGGTGAGCAGTTCTTC. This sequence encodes CASSLIQGGEQFF.

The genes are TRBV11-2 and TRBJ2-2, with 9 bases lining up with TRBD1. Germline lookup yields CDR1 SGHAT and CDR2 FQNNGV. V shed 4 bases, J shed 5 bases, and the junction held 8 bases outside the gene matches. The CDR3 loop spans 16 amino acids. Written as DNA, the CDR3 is TGTGCCAGCAGCTCATCCGGGACAGGGTTAACCGGGGAGCTGTTTTTT. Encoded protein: CASSSSGTGLTGELFF.

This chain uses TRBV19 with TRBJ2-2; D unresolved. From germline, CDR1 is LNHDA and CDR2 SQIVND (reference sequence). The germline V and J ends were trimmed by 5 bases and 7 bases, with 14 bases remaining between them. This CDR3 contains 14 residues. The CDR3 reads CASSWSALFGELFF. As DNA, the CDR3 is TGTGCCAGTAGTTGGTCGGCGCTTTTCGGGGAGCTGTTTTTT.

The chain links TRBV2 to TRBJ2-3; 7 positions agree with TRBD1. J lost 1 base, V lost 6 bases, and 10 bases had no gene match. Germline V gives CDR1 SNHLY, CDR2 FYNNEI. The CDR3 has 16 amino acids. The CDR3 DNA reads TGTGCCAGCAGACCCCCAAGGGGGCCCCGCACAGATACGCAGTATTTT. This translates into CASRPPRGPRTDTQYF.

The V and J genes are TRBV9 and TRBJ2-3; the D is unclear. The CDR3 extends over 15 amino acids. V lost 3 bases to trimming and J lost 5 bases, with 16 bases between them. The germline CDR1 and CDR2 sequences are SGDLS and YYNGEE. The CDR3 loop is CASSARTAGIDTQYF. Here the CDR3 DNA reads TGTGCCAGCAGCGCACGGACCGCAGGCATAGATACGCAGTATTTT. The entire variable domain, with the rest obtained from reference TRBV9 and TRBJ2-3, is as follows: DSGVTQTPKHLITATGQRVTLRCSPRSGDLSVYWYQQSLDQGLQFLIQYYNGEERAKGNILERFSAQQFPDLHSELNLSSLELGDSALYFCASSARTAGIDTQYFGPGTRLTVL.

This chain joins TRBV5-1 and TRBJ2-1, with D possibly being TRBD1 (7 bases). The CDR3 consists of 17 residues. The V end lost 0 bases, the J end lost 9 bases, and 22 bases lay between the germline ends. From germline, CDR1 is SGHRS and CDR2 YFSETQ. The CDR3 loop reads CASSLEVAQGGWGEQFF. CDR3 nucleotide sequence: TGCGCCAGCAGCTTGGAGGTGGCGCAGGGGGGATGGGGTGAGCAGTTCTTC.

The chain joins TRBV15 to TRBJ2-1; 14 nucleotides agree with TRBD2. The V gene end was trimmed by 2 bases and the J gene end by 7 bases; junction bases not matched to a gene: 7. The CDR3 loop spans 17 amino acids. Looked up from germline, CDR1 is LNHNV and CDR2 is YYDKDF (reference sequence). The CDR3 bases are TGTGCCACCAGCAGACCGACAGGGACTAGCGGGAGAAATGAGCAGTTCTTC. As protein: CATSRPTGTSGRNEQFF.